This TCR beta chain was profiled in a study of T cells in Graves' hyperthyroidism and ophthalmopathy (dated by TCRdb to between 2019 and 2020). In terms of the full investigation: Peripheral blood samples were taken at initial diagnosis, before any treatment was given. TCR Vbeta CDR3 sequencing of approximately 140 peripheral blood samples (around 45 ophthalmopathy, 70 to 85 hyperthyroidism and roughly 17 progressor patients) is reported in the paper. After blood sampling, hyperthyroidism patients were treated with methimazole at a starting dose of 30 mg daily, and ophthalmopathy patients were treated with high-dose intravenous methylprednisolone. The 90 to 100 discovery patients were randomly split 7:3 into training and test sets. To identify distinguishing TCR V-J signatures, a discovery cohort of around 100 patients was used, comprising approximately 40 with Graves' ophthalmopathy and around 60 with stable Graves' hyperthyroidism. Thyroid tissue and blood T-cell repertoires from about six Graves' hyperthyroidism patients were also compared in the study. An independent validation cohort of fewer than 20 hyperthyroidism patients and 17 patients who later progressed to ophthalmopathy tested prospective prediction of ophthalmopathy. Points the paper makes about the study in general: Sample size was not statistically predetermined, and investigators were not blinded to group allocation. A model built on a 13 V-J signature distinguished ophthalmopathy from stable hyperthyroidism, reaching 87.88% sensitivity and about 81% specificity in cross-validation and 80%/75% in testing. In validation, progression to ophthalmopathy was predicted by the model with roughly 71% sensitivity and under 85% specificity, a median of roughly 6 months before onset. Blood samples also contained most of the expanded thyroid clonotypes (frequency above 0.001), which suggests that blood repertoires may reflect thyroid immune responses.

As for this clonotype: What this receptor recognizes is not known. The record has no base qualities; no much larger clone is one base away.

Stable Graves' hyperthyroidism was defined as the absence of progression to ophthalmopathy over 18 months of follow-up. Hyperthyroidism patients were aged 18 to 65 years and newly diagnosed, with disease duration of less than 2 months. The study excluded patients with uncontrolled infections, other autoimmune diseases, pregnancy or lactation. Diagnoses were established on the basis of clinical symptoms, serum thyroxine and TRAb, thyroid ultrasound, and orbital computed tomography. PBMCs were isolated from 8 to 10 ml of fresh peripheral blood by Ficoll-Paque density gradient centrifugation. Total RNA was extracted with Trizol reagent, and quality was checked on an Agilent 2100 Bioanalyzer. Here V drops 4 bases and J drops 5 bases, and the junction holds 5 bases not matched to any gene. The CDR3 runs 15 residues from the cysteine to the phenylalanine. Only the CDR3 part of the read is kept: 45 bases, read in frame from the first base. CDR1 is given as MNHEY and CDR2 as SVGEGT, both from the germline V gene.

TCR beta CDR3 regions were amplified from RNA transcripts. The first round of RT-PCR for the TCR CDR3 was performed with the HTBI primer set and the Qiagen OneStep RT-PCR kit. Libraries were constructed in a second round of multiplex PCR, after which size selection and purification were carried out. Libraries were sequenced paired-end with 100 bp reads on an Illumina HiSeq2000. The original methods were these. Raw data were processed with SOAPnuke, discarding reads with adapters, uncalled bases, mean Phred below 15, or no exact constant-primer or identifier match. COPE v1.2.5 was used to merge the high-quality paired reads, and each unique nucleotide sequence was defined as a clonotype. Clonotypes were aligned to IMGT TRBV, TRBD and TRBJ reference segments using MiTCR v1.1. The analysis included only V-J combinations with a frequency above 0.0001, which together covered 99% to 99.2% of the repertoires. The TCS score was defined as F50 (clonal expansion) divided by E x V (chaos), with BLOSUM62-based TCRdist calculated between CDR3 peptides within each V-J. Welch's t-statistics and random forest reduced 500 to 650 V-J features to 13, which were used in a naive Bayes classifier (R e1071). TCRdb reran the public reads through fastp at Q25 and MiXCR, keeping productive beta chains. Under each unique CDR3 protein, matching rows form one entry showing the most common genes and DNA. These V and J calls originate from TCRdb's pipeline instead of the authors' own analysis. Counted in this sample were around 580,000 distinct CDR3 sequences; approximately 16% of them appeared once. The ten top clones hold about 20% of the sample.

This sequence originates from a woman in her late teens or twenties with Graves' hyperthyroidism. Sample: blood. This sequence uses TRBV6-2 or TRBV6-3 and TRBJ2-2; 9 bases in between match TRBD1. The CDR3 amino acid sequence is: CASSFRDRVTGELFF. The bases are TGTGCCAGCAGTTTCCGGGACAGGGTTACCGGGGAGCTGTTTTTT.